This is a list of T cell receptor beta chains from one sample in a study of blood T cell repertoires in COVID-19. Repertoires were generated with immunoSEQ multiplex PCR, while TCRdb's copy carries only in-frame clones and drops some. The profile shows around 380,000 clones, 70% to 85% of them singletons. The specimen was peripheral blood. These receptors came from a human donor with acute or convalescent COVID-19. The donor label of this sample is uncertain. Both conserved end residues are trimmed from each CDR3. A D gene is named only where the DNA matches it firmly. Only some rows state a clone size, as once, few, many or a class for expanded clones.

j_call clone_size cdr3_length d_call v_call cdr3_aa
TRBJ2-5 . 15 . TRBV27 ASSGSSGRPPQETQY
TRBJ1-5 . 14 . TRBV24-1 ATSDLEGARYQPQH
TRBJ2-2 once 14 TRBD1 TRBV3-1/TRBV3-2 ASSKSPQGATGELF
TRBJ1-2 . 13 TRBD1 TRBV2 ASSGGQGAVYGYT
TRBJ1-2 . 13 . TRBV12-5 ASAPNRRGGYGYT
TRBJ2-7 few 13 . TRBV5-1 ASSLAMGYSYEQY
TRBJ2-1 . 13 TRBD2 TRBV5-4 ASSATSGNYNEQF
TRBJ1-5 . 11 . TRBV2 ASTKGVNQPQH
TRBJ2-1 . 13 TRBD1 TRBV11-2 ASSSGQGRINEQF
TRBJ1-5 . 13 . TRBV7-2 ASSLDASAGQPQH
TRBJ2-2 once 11 . TRBV6-5 ASKSGQLGELF
TRBJ1-6 . 11 TRBD1 TRBV6-5 ASSTDRGSPLH
TRBJ1-1 . 15 . TRBV23-1 ASSQSAVYRLNTEAF
TRBJ2-5 . 10 . TRBV28 ASRRQAETQY
TRBJ1-4 . 11 . TRBV12-3/TRBV12-4 ASSFISNEKLF
TRBJ1-1 few 13 . TRBV28 ASRGGVLWELEAF
TRBJ1-5 . 12 . TRBV15 ATSTPRSNQPQH
TRBJ2-1 . 11 TRBD1 TRBV29-1 SVERDRGNEQF
TRBJ2-1 . 13 TRBD2 TRBV6-5 ASSYLASGTNEQF
TRBJ1-1 . 12 TRBD1 TRBV2 ASSPTGTNTEAF
TRBJ1-6 . 13 TRBD1 TRBV6-1 ASSEARQGRGPLH
TRBJ1-4 . 14 . TRBV7-8 ASSPLQSATNEKLF
TRBJ1-1 . 11 . TRBV29-1 SGMGHLNTEAF
TRBJ1-1 . 11 . TRBV4-2 ASSRDSPTEAF
TRBJ1-4 . 13 TRBD1 TRBV30 AWSVNRGVREKLF
TRBJ2-5 . 14 TRBD2 TRBV3-1/TRBV3-2 ASSPRGRGGEKTQY
TRBJ2-7 . 13 . TRBV6-6 ASSLGRAFSYEQY
TRBJ1-4 . 12 . TRBV19 ASSTSGTGEKLF
TRBJ1-1 . 12 TRBD1 TRBV11-2 ASSSQGIVPEAF
TRBJ2-5 once 9 TRBD2 TRBV27 ASSSAGAQY
TRBJ2-7 . 15 . TRBV5-1 ASSLVVQQGGKNEQY
TRBJ2-7 . 11 TRBD1 TRBV7-9 ASSQGVSYEQY
TRBJ1-1 . 11 . TRBV29-1 SVEKHVELGAF
TRBJ1-2 . 14 TRBD1 TRBV2 ASTRYQGGIGYGYT
TRBJ1-1 . 15 . TRBV3-1/TRBV3-2 ASSHRGPRGRDTEAF
TRBJ2-2 . 15 . TRBV18 ASSPRGLTTNTGELF
TRBJ1-4 . 8 . TRBV20-1 SARMGASV
TRBJ2-7 . 12 . TRBV5-4 ASSGRRGNYEQY
TRBJ2-1 . 13 . TRBV5-1 ASSLGQDWYNEQF
TRBJ2-5 . 14 TRBD1 TRBV11-2 ASSLTDRADQETQY
TRBJ1-1 . 12 TRBD1 TRBV18 ASSPQQGATEAF
TRBJ1-1 . 11 . TRBV28 ASRYSRGTEAF
TRBJ2-1 few 14 TRBD2 TRBV7-2 ASSLESGGPYNEQF
TRBJ2-4 . 14 TRBD2 TRBV7-2 ASSSPRGAGDWIQY
TRBJ2-7 few 13 . TRBV21-1 ASSWRLAEPYEQY
TRBJ2-5 . 15 TRBD2 TRBV4-2 ASSYGLAGGLQETQY
TRBJ1-1 . 14 TRBD1 TRBV25-1 ASSAGQLLMNTEAF
TRBJ1-1 . 13 . TRBV5-1 ASSASTALNTEAF
TRBJ1-3 . 14 TRBD1 TRBV3-1/TRBV3-2 ASSRLQGGSGNTIY
TRBJ2-7 once 13 . TRBV6-1 ASSVASGLSYEQY
TRBJ1-2 . 12 . TRBV24-1 ATSDFSRADGYT
TRBJ2-2 . 15 . TRBV3-1/TRBV3-2 ASSLYHTSTGSGELF
TRBJ2-1 . 13 TRBD2 TRBV2 ASSLVASGTNEQF
TRBJ2-1 . 13 TRBD1 TRBV28 ATKFRDRVYNEQF
TRBJ1-1 . 13 . TRBV28 ASSFQGLGNTEAF
TRBJ1-6 . 11 . TRBV19 ASSIIDRSPLH